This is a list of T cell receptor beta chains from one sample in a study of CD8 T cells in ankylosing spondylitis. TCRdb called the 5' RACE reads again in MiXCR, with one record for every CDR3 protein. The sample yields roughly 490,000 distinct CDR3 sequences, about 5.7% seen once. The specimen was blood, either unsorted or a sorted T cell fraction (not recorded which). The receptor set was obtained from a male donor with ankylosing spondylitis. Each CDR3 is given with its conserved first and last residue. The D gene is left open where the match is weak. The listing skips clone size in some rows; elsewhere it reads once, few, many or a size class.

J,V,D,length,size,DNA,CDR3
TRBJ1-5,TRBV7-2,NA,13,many,TGTGCCAGCAGCTTCAGTTCATCTCAGCCCCAGCATTTT,CASSFSSSQPQHF
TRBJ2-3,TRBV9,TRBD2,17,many,TGTGCCAGCAGCGTAGGCCAGCGGGGGGGCGTAACAGATACGCAGTATTTT,CASSVGQRGGVTDTQYF
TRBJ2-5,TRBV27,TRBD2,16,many,TGTGCCAGCAGTTTATATGCGGGAGAAGTTGGGGAGACCCAGTACTTC,CASSLYAGEVGETQYF
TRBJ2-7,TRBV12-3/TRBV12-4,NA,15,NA,TGTGCCAGCAGCCCCGACGGTGCCAGCTCCTACGAGCAGTACTTC,CASSPDGASSYEQYF
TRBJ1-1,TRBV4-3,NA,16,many,TGCGCCAGCAGCCAAGACGCTCGGGGGGGTCACACTGAAGCTTTCTTT,CASSQDARGGHTEAFF
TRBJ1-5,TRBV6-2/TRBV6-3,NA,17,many,TGTGCCAGCAGTTACAGCAACCACGGGAACGGCAATCAGCCCCAGCATTTT,CASSYSNHGNGNQPQHF
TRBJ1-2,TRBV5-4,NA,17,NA,TGTGCCAGCAGCGGATCACAGGGACCTTTTACTAACTATGGCTACACCTTC,CASSGSQGPFTNYGYTF
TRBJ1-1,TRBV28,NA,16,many,TGTGCCAGCAGTTTTATCGGGGCCAATCCGAACCCTGAAGCTTTCTTT,CASSFIGANPNPEAFF
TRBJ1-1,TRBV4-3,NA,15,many,TGCGCCAGCAGCCAAGATTCAGGGAGTAACACTGAAGCTTTCTTT,CASSQDSGSNTEAFF
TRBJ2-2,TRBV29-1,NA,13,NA,TGCAGCGCCTCGTGGGAGGTCACCGGGGAGCTGTTTTTT,CSASWEVTGELFF
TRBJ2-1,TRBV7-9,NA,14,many,TGTGCCAGCAGCTTTAGGGGGGCGCGGGGTGAGCAGTTCTTC,CASSFRGARGEQFF
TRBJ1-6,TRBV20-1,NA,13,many,TGCAGTGCTACCTTGGACAGTTCCCCCCGCCTCCACTTT,CSATLDSSPRLHF
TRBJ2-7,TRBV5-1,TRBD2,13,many,TGCGCCAGCGGTCTAGCGGGATCCTACGAGCAGTACTTC,CASGLAGSYEQYF
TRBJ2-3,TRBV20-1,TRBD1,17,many,TGCAGTGCTAGAGATCTAAAAGGACAGGGTGGGGCAGATACGCAGTATTTT,CSARDLKGQGGADTQYF
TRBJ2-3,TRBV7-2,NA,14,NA,TGTGCCAGCAGCTTACGTAGTCGTCCCGTTACGCAGTATTTT,CASSLRSRPVTQYF
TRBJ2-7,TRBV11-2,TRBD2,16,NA,TGTGCCAGCAGCTTAACCGGACTAGCGGGTAGCGACGAGCAGTACTTC,CASSLTGLAGSDEQYF
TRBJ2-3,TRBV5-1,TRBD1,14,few,TGCGCCAGCAGCGGGGGGACAGGGAAAGATACGCAGTATTTT,CASSGGTGKDTQYF
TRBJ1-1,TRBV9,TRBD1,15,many,TGTGCCAGCAGCGGGCCGACAGGGGAGACGACTGAAGCTTTCTTT,CASSGPTGETTEAFF